Listed here are 13 T cell receptor beta chains from one sample, sequenced in a study of kidney transplant recipient with SARS-CoV-2 infection. TCRdb reprocessed the reads with MiXCR, giving one entry per CDR3 protein. The top ten clones hold less than 8.5% of a sample with roughly 230,000 distinct CDR3 sequences, 25% to 35% of them seen once. The source was a blood sample, collected at baseline and between days 110 and 120 from a kidney transplant recipient. The origin of the receptors is a male patient younger than 45 who had COVID-19 and was a kidney transplant recipient. The graft donor may have given rise to some T cells.

In this sample, this clonotype turned up many times. V gene TRBV3-1 combines with J gene TRBJ2-1; 12 bases fit TRBD2. The CDR3 covers 20 residues. The germline gives CDR1 LGHDT, CDR2 YNNKEL (reference sequence). Germline trimming cut 5 bases from V and 4 bases from J; bases unmatched to any gene: 18. The CDR3 DNA follows: TGTGCCAGCAGCAAGGGGAAGGGGCTAGCGGGGGGGTTAAGGTACAATGAGCAGTTCTTC. The encoded protein is CASSKGKGLAGGLRYNEQFF.

This clonotype was seen many times. The CDR3: CASRPYKEGRHYGYTF. Here the CDR3 DNA reads TGTGCCAGCAGGCCCTACAAAGAGGGGAGACACTATGGCTACACCTTC. The chain recombines TRBV6-5 with TRBJ1-2; D is possibly TRBD1 (5 bases). There are 16 residues in the CDR3. CDR1 is MNHEY and CDR2 is SVGAGI in the germline V gene. V lost 6 bases to trimming and J lost 3 bases, with 20 bases between them.

The chain is built from TRBV28 and TRBJ1-6, with D unclear. V lost 7 bases and J lost 6, with 13 bases in between. This CDR3 has 14 amino acids. Per germline, CDR1 MDHEN and CDR2 SYDVKM. CDR3 sequence (DNA): TGTGCCAGCATCGGGTCCTCTCTTAATTCACCCCTCCACTTT. Translation gives CASIGSSLNSPLHF.

This clonotype has at least ten counts. The V gene is TRBV9, the J gene TRBJ2-5; 10 bases align to TRBD1. V lost 4 bases, J lost 1 base, and 7 bases stayed unmatched. The CDR3 is 16 amino acids. Germline CDR1 and CDR2: SGDLS and YYNGEE. The CDR3 bases are TGTGCCAGCAGCCCCTCGGGGGACAGGGGCCAAGAGACCCAGTACTTC. This gives the protein CASSPSGDRGQETQYF.

This clonotype was detected once. Since a much larger clone is just one base distant, this may be a read error. The gene calls are TRBV4-3 and TRBJ1-2; no firm D call. Germline CDR1 LGHNA, CDR2 YSLEER. The CDR3 extends over 13 amino acids. Trimming took 0 bases from V and 13 from J, leaving 15 bases between them. This CDR3 is CASSQDLGFGPTF. The CDR3 bases are TGCGCCAGCAGCCAAGATCTAGGTTTCGGTCCCACCTTC.

This clonotype was counted ten times or more. The gene calls are TRBV11-2 and TRBJ1-2; D is uncertain. CDR3 size: 17 residues. Trimming took off 4 bases at V and 4 bases at J, with 22 bases between the two ends. Germline CDR1 reads SGHAT; CDR2 reads FQNNGV. The DNA for the CDR3 is TGTGCCAGCAGCTCCTTAGCAACAAGCAGAAAGACCTATGGCTACACCTTC. Protein sequence: CASSSLATSRKTYGYTF.

This clonotype was observed at least ten times. The chain carries TRBV5-3 and TRBJ1-2; D remains unclear. TRBV5-3 is labeled an ORF, and its function is uncertain. The CDR3 length is 16 residues. Trimming left V 7 bases short and J 4 bases short, with 23 bases between. The CDR3 bases are TGTGCCAGAGAACCACGAGTGGTGAGAAAGACCTATGGCTACACCTTC. This gives the protein CAREPRVVRKTYGYTF.

In its sample, this clonotype was seen many times. The rearrangement links TRBV19 to TRBJ1-2, with 8 bases identical to TRBD1. Germline V gives CDR1 LNHDA, CDR2 SQIVND (reference sequence). The CDR3 length is 13 residues. Trimming removed 6 bases from V and 2 bases from J; junction bases left unmatched: 2. In DNA, the CDR3 is TGTGCCAGTAGGGCAGGGGGCAACTATGGCTACACCTTC. Amino acids: CASRAGGNYGYTF. The whole variable domain, remainder taken from reference TRBV19 and TRBJ1-2, is DGGITQSPKYLFRKEGQNVTLSCEQNLNHDAMYWYRQDPGQGLRLIYYSQIVNDFQKGDIAEGYSVSREKKESFPLTVTSAQKNPTAFYLCASRAGGNYGYTFGSGTRLTVV.

This clonotype is deemed medium-sized (0.01 to 0.1%). CDR3 amino acids: CASSAGQVNTGELFF. The CDR3, as DNA: TGTGCCAGCAGCGCGGGACAGGTTAACACCGGGGAGCTGTTTTTT. This chain joins TRBV9 and TRBJ2-2, with 8 bases fitting TRBD1. V lost 3 bases to trimming and J lost 2 bases; unmatched junction nucleotides: 3. This CDR3 is 15 amino acids long. Germline lookup yields CDR1 SGDLS and CDR2 YYNGEE.

This clonotype was seen more than once but under ten times. V gene TRBV27 combines with J gene TRBJ2-5; a weak D match, TRBD2 (7 bases). The CDR3 has 16 residues. The V end was cut by 2 bases, the J end by 1 base, with 14 bases between. In germline, CDR1 is MNHEY, CDR2 SMNVEV (reference sequence). Here the CDR3 reads CASSLGGGAGQETQYF. Written as DNA, the CDR3 is TGTGCCAGCAGTTTAGGCGGGGGCGCCGGCCAAGAGACCCAGTACTTC.

A note on this clonotype: A much larger clone lies a single base off, so this may be a read error. The rearrangement uses TRBV7-2 and TRBJ2-2, with D possibly TRBD2 on 6 matching bases. CDR3 length: 15 residues. CDR1 is SGHTA and CDR2 is FQGNSA in the germline V gene. In nucleotides, the CDR3 is TGTGCCAGCAGCACCGGGACTGGCATCACCGAGGAGCTGTTTTTT. This encodes CASSTGTGITEELFF.

This rearrangement joins TRBV10-1 to TRBJ1-2; D not certain. The CDR3 is 17 residues long. The V end lost 4 bases, the J end lost 4 bases, and 22 bases lay between the germline ends. Germline CDR1 WNHNN, CDR2 SYGVQD (reference sequence). In DNA, the CDR3 is TGCGCCAGCAGTGGTATAGTAAGATCGCGAAAGACCTATGGCTACACCTTC. Its translation: CASSGIVRSRKTYGYTF.

In regard to this clonotype: With a much larger clone just one base away, this may be a read error. The genes are TRBV30 and TRBJ1-4; a possible D gene is TRBD1 (5 bases). The germline V gene has CDR1 GTSNPN and CDR2 SVGIG (reference sequence). V was shortened by 2 bases and J by 3 bases, with 7 bases between the two germline ends. The CDR3 is made up of 13 amino acids. The CDR3 spells CAWSRGANEKLFF. The CDR3 nucleotides read TGTGCCTGGAGTCGGGGGGCTAATGAAAAACTGTTTTTT.